This TCR beta chain was recorded in a study of T-cell memory formation after mild COVID-19. MiXCR was run by TCRdb on the 5' RACE reads, yielding one entry per CDR3 protein. The sample consists of about 340,000 distinct CDR3 sequences, approximately 15% of them appearing once. This CDR3 contains 16 residues. Trimming took off 4 bases at V and 0 bases at J, with 14 bases between the two ends. Germline-derived CDR1 and CDR2 are SGHRS and YFSETQ. V is TRBV5-1 and J is TRBJ2-1, with D perhaps matching TRBD1 (5 bases). Sequences were obtained from PBMCs or a T cell subset sorted from them (not recorded which). The receptor was derived from a man between 18 and 35 years old who had mild COVID-19 (a few samples of this study predate the infection). Cell type and time point are not known. In DNA, the CDR3 is TGCGCCAGCAGCGTCCCGCGACAGAGCTCCTACAATGAGCAGTTCTTC. It specifies CASSVPRQSSYNEQFF.